This is a list of T cell receptor beta chains from one sample in a study of T cell responses to AZD1222 COVID-19 vaccine. Profiled with immunoSEQ multiplex PCR; TCRdb holds only in-frame clones, not every one. The sample lists some 120,000 clones, roughly 86% seen once, with 9.5% to 15% in the top ten. This material consisted of peripheral blood, taken on day 0 of AZD1222 vaccination. The source is an adult in good health. Both conserved end residues are part of each CDR3. D genes are given only for firm matches. Clone size is shown for a subset of rows, as once, few, many or a class of expanded clone.

d_call: -; clone_size: -; j_call: TRBJ1-1; v_call: TRBV18; cdr3_aa: CASSTGTNTEAFF; cdr3_nt: TGTGCCAGCTCAACAGGGACGAACACTGAAGCTTTCTTT
d_call: -; clone_size: -; j_call: TRBJ2-7; v_call: TRBV9; cdr3_aa: CASSVGAGRGSYEQYF; cdr3_nt: TGTGCCAGCAGCGTAGGGGCGGGTAGGGGCTCCTACGAGCAGTACTTC
d_call: -; clone_size: -; j_call: TRBJ1-5; v_call: TRBV6-1; cdr3_aa: CASSEVWGQPQHF; cdr3_nt: TGTGCCAGCAGTGAAGTGTGGGGTCAGCCCCAGCATTTT
d_call: -; clone_size: -; j_call: TRBJ1-2; v_call: TRBV18; cdr3_aa: CASSPGGISNYGYTF; cdr3_nt: TGTGCCAGCTCACCAGGGGGGATTAGTAACTATGGCTACACCTTC
d_call: TRBD1; clone_size: -; j_call: TRBJ2-5; v_call: TRBV7-2; cdr3_aa: CASSFTSTGGHETQYF; cdr3_nt: TGTGCCAGCAGCTTTACCTCCACAGGGGGCCACGAGACCCAGTACTTC
d_call: -; clone_size: -; j_call: TRBJ2-7; v_call: TRBV19; cdr3_aa: CASSPTLARYEQYF; cdr3_nt: TGTGCCAGTAGTCCCACACTAGCTCGGTACGAGCAGTACTTC
d_call: TRBD1; clone_size: -; j_call: TRBJ1-4; v_call: TRBV9; cdr3_aa: CASSAAQGMNEKLFF; cdr3_nt: TGTGCCAGCAGCGCCGCACAGGGGATGAATGAAAAACTGTTTTTT
d_call: -; clone_size: -; j_call: TRBJ1-2; v_call: TRBV19; cdr3_aa: CASTTIGQRYYTF; cdr3_nt: TGTGCCAGTACTACCATCGGACAGAGATACTACACCTTC
d_call: TRBD2; clone_size: -; j_call: TRBJ2-2; v_call: TRBV10-1; cdr3_aa: CASSERRLAGGSGELFF; cdr3_nt: TGCGCCAGCAGTGAACGAAGACTAGCGGGAGGATCCGGGGAGCTGTTTTTT
d_call: -; clone_size: -; j_call: TRBJ1-6; v_call: TRBV7-8; cdr3_aa: CASSFAGGTILHF; cdr3_nt: TGTGCCAGCAGCTTCGCCGGCGGGACAATCCTCCACTTT
d_call: TRBD2; clone_size: -; j_call: TRBJ2-3; v_call: TRBV10-3; cdr3_aa: CAAWRGGGDTQYF; cdr3_nt: TGTGCCGCCTGGCGGGGGGGCGGGGATACGCAGTATTTT
d_call: -; clone_size: -; j_call: TRBJ2-2; v_call: TRBV6-5; cdr3_aa: CASNYGGPGELFF; cdr3_nt: TGTGCCAGCAATTACGGGGGACCCGGGGAGCTGTTTTTT
d_call: -; clone_size: few; j_call: TRBJ1-1; v_call: TRBV24-1; cdr3_aa: CATQGGALNTEAFF; cdr3_nt: TGTGCCACCCAAGGGGGGGCTTTGAACACTGAAGCTTTCTTT
d_call: TRBD2; clone_size: -; j_call: TRBJ2-1; v_call: TRBV4-3; cdr3_aa: CASSPGLAGLQFF; cdr3_nt: TGCGCCAGCAGCCCGGGACTAGCGGGGCTGCAGTTCTTC
d_call: TRBD1; clone_size: -; j_call: TRBJ2-1; v_call: TRBV7-8; cdr3_aa: CASSARQGNYNEQFF; cdr3_nt: TGTGCCAGCAGCGCCCGACAGGGGAACTACAATGAGCAGTTCTTC
d_call: TRBD2; clone_size: -; j_call: TRBJ2-1; v_call: TRBV2; cdr3_aa: CASSRTSGRSYNEQFF; cdr3_nt: TGTGCCAGCAGTCGGACTAGCGGGAGGTCCTACAATGAGCAGTTCTTC
d_call: TRBD1; clone_size: -; j_call: TRBJ1-1; v_call: TRBV10-2; cdr3_aa: CASSHGTAAEAFF; cdr3_nt: TGCGCCAGCAGTCATGGGACAGCAGCTGAAGCTTTCTTT
d_call: -; clone_size: -; j_call: TRBJ1-2; v_call: TRBV2; cdr3_aa: CASSADAPGGYTF; cdr3_nt: TGTGCCAGCAGTGCGGACGCTCCGGGTGGCTACACCTTC
d_call: -; clone_size: -; j_call: TRBJ1-4; v_call: TRBV5-1; cdr3_aa: CARTEGMSEKLFF; cdr3_nt: TGCGCCAGAACGGAGGGTATGAGTGAAAAACTGTTTTTT
d_call: TRBD2; clone_size: -; j_call: TRBJ2-7; v_call: TRBV7-2; cdr3_aa: CASSLTSGGVYEQYF; cdr3_nt: TGTGCCAGCAGCCTGACTAGCGGGGGAGTCTACGAGCAGTACTTC
d_call: TRBD2; clone_size: few; j_call: TRBJ2-3; v_call: TRBV7-7; cdr3_aa: CASSLGSGRAADTQYF; cdr3_nt: TGTGCCAGCAGCTTAGGGAGCGGGAGGGCCGCAGATACGCAGTATTTT
d_call: -; clone_size: -; j_call: TRBJ2-1; v_call: TRBV9; cdr3_aa: CASSVGGSGREQFF; cdr3_nt: TGTGCCAGCAGCGTAGGGGGGAGCGGCCGGGAGCAGTTCTTC
d_call: TRBD2; clone_size: -; j_call: TRBJ2-3; v_call: TRBV2; cdr3_aa: CASSVLAGGDTQYF; cdr3_nt: TGTGCCAGCAGCGTTCTAGCGGGAGGAGATACGCAGTATTTT
d_call: TRBD1; clone_size: -; j_call: TRBJ2-5; v_call: TRBV10-2; cdr3_aa: CASSLPDRLETQYF; cdr3_nt: TGCGCCAGCAGTCTACCGGACAGGCTAGAGACCCAGTACTTC
d_call: -; clone_size: once; j_call: TRBJ1-3; v_call: TRBV29-1; cdr3_aa: CSVGGGGNTIYF; cdr3_nt: TGCAGCGTGGGGGGCGGTGGAAACACCATATATTTT
d_call: TRBD2; clone_size: -; j_call: TRBJ2-1; v_call: TRBV5-1; cdr3_aa: CASSSLAGGYYEQFF; cdr3_nt: TGCGCCAGCAGCTCCCTAGCGGGGGGGTACTATGAGCAGTTCTTC